The T cell receptor (beta chain) described here comes from a study of graft-versus-host responses after intestinal transplantation. The study, taken as a whole, reports: Early post-transplant HvG declines showed an association with peak circulating GvH clone levels.

Measured with immunoSEQ multiplex PCR; TCRdb has only the in-frame clones, and not every one. The data contain roughly 77,000 clones, 89% of them seen just once; the ten biggest clones take up 2% to 3%. Germline CDR1 reads SGHVS; CDR2 reads FNYEAQ. V lost 5 bases and J 2 bases, leaving 9 bases between the germline ends. The length of the CDR3 is 13 residues. For this clone: Antigen unknown.

The sample in question was unstimulated CD8+ T cells sorted from spleen or lymph node cells, obtained before intestinal transplant. The clonotype comes from a human donor who received an intestinal transplant. The chain joins TRBV7-6 to TRBJ2-5; D perhaps matches TRBD2 (5 bases). The CDR3 DNA is TGTGCCAGCAGCACGGGATTACAAGAGACCCAGTACTTC. It translates to CASSTGLQETQYF. Supplemented by reference TRBV7-6 and TRBJ2-5, the full variable domain reads GAGVSQSPRYKVTKRGQDVALRCDPISGHVSLYWYRQALGQGPEFLTYFNYEAQQDKSGLPNDRFSAERPEGSISTLTIQRTEQRDSAMYRCASSTGLQETQYFGPGTRLLVL.